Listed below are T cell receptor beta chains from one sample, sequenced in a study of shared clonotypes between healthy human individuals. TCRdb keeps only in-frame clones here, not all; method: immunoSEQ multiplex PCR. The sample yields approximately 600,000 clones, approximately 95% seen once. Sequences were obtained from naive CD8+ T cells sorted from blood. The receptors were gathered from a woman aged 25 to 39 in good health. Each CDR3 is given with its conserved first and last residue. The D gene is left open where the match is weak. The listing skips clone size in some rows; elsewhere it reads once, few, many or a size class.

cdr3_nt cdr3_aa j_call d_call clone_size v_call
TGTGCCAGCAGCCACTTCTCCAGGGGCAGCGGGGAGCTGTTTTTT CASSHFSRGSGELFF TRBJ2-2 - - TRBV4-2
TGTGCCAGTAGCCCGGACAGCTCCTACGAGCAGTACTTC CASSPDSSYEQYF TRBJ2-7 - once TRBV19
TGTGCCAGCAGTGAAGCCGGACTGGACTACGAGCAGTACTTC CASSEAGLDYEQYF TRBJ2-7 - - TRBV6-1
TGTGCCAGCAGCCACCCAGCGTACACCGGGGAGCTGTTTTTT CASSHPAYTGELFF TRBJ2-2 - - TRBV7-2
TGCGCCAGCAGCTTTGGCAGGGCCGAGCAGTACTTC CASSFGRAEQYF TRBJ2-7 - few TRBV5-1
TGCGCCAGCAGCTTGGCGACAGGGGGCAATCAGCCCCAGCATTTT CASSLATGGNQPQHF TRBJ1-5 TRBD1 - TRBV5-1
TGCGCCAGCAGCCAAGAGTTTCGGCTGCTCTCCTACGAGCAGTACTTC CASSQEFRLLSYEQYF TRBJ2-7 - - TRBV4-1
TGTGCCAGCAGCACCACGGCTATCTCCTACGAGCAGTACTTC CASSTTAISYEQYF TRBJ2-7 - - TRBV5-8
TGTGCCATCAGTGAACTGTCGCAGGGGTTCACTGAAGCTTTCTTT CAISELSQGFTEAFF TRBJ1-1 - - TRBV10-3
TGCGCCAGCAGTCACAGGAACGAGTCCCAACTAGCGGGAGCCGAGCAGTACTTC CASSHRNESQLAGAEQYF TRBJ2-7 TRBD2 - TRBV23-1
TGCGCCAGCAGTGACTCGACAGGGATGTACGAGCAGTACTTC CASSDSTGMYEQYF TRBJ2-7 TRBD1 once TRBV10-2
TGTGCCAGCAGCTCATACGGGGGTACTGGCGAGCAGTACTTC CASSSYGGTGEQYF TRBJ2-7 - - TRBV7-2
TGTGCCAGCAGCGTCCGACCAGGAAACACCATATATTTT CASSVRPGNTIYF TRBJ1-3 - - TRBV9
TGCGCCAGCAGCACTTCTAGCGGGGATTACAATGAGCAGTTCTTC CASSTSSGDYNEQFF TRBJ2-1 TRBD2 - TRBV5-1
TGTGCCAGCAGTTTCCGGGGGGCTTGGCAAGAGACCCAGTACTTC CASSFRGAWQETQYF TRBJ2-5 - - TRBV27
TGCAGCGTGCGGGGTAGCGGGCGTTCCTACGAGCAGTACTTC CSVRGSGRSYEQYF TRBJ2-7 TRBD2 - TRBV29-1
TGTGCCAGCAGCTTGCTGCCCGAGGACTACGAGCAGTACTTC CASSLLPEDYEQYF TRBJ2-7 - - TRBV5-5
TGTGCCAGCGGACACCGAAGATCGAGGACTGAAGCTTTCTTT CASGHRRSRTEAFF TRBJ1-1 - - TRBV7-9
TGTGCCAGCAGCTTGCGCACCGGGGAGCTGTTTTTT CASSLRTGELFF TRBJ2-2 - - TRBV7-8
TGTGCCAGCAGCGTACCTCACTTAGCGGAAGAGACCCAGTACTTC CASSVPHLAEETQYF TRBJ2-5 - - TRBV7-2
TGTGCCAGCAGTTTGAGCCAGGGGGCTGGAAACACCATATATTTT CASSLSQGAGNTIYF TRBJ1-3 TRBD1 once TRBV28
TGTGCCAGCAGCTTAACAGGCGGTGAATTGTACAATGAGCAGTTCTTC CASSLTGGELYNEQFF TRBJ2-1 - - TRBV7-3
TGTGCCAGCAGTGAAGCGCGTAGCGGGAGCTCCTACGAGCAGTACTTC CASSEARSGSSYEQYF TRBJ2-7 TRBD2 - TRBV27
TGTGCCAGCAGTTCGGACAGCTCTAGCGGCTTCCCCTACGAGCAGTACTTC CASSSDSSSGFPYEQYF TRBJ2-7 - - TRBV28
TGTGCCAGCAGCTTGGATCCTAGCGATGAGCAGTTCTTC CASSLDPSDEQFF TRBJ2-1 - - TRBV5-6
TGTGCCAGTAGTCCGGACAGGGAAGTTCCCGGGGAGCTGTTTTTT CASSPDREVPGELFF TRBJ2-2 TRBD1 - TRBV19
TGTGCCAGCAGTTACTCGAGGACGGTGAGATGCGGACCCAACTATGGCTACACCTTC CASSYSRTVRCGPNYGYTF TRBJ1-2 - once TRBV6-7
TGTGCCAGCAGGCGAGGGGGGCGTGACACTGAAGCTTTCTTT CASRRGGRDTEAFF TRBJ1-1 - - TRBV2